This T cell receptor beta chain was identified in a study of vaccination and CD4 T cells after COVID-19. The wider study: According to the study, participants were given two doses of BNT162b2 or mRNA-1273 vaccine.

Treatment denoted: roughly 10-day PBMC culture with coronavirus spike peptide pools or control peptides (ViraFEST assay). An Oncomine TCR Beta short-read assay was used to sequence the DNA from cultured CD4+ T cells. TCRdb redid the calling of the PCR reads with MiXCR, one entry per CDR3 protein. The sample yields several thousand distinct CDR3 sequences, 50% to 70% seen once. Relative to its sample, this clonotype is medium-sized. Its specificity is unknown. This CDR3 contains 12 residues. This TCR was recovered from a human donor who had recovered from COVID-19. J is TRBJ1-2 and V is TRBV21-1; the DNA was not used to check the table's D call, TRBD1. TRBV21-1 is tagged as a pseudogene. The sequenced sample was CD4+ T cells from blood, cultured in vitro. Here the CDR3 reads CASSKVEKGDTF. CDR3 DNA: TGTGCCAGCAGCAAAGTGGAGAAAGGGGACACCTTC.